This T cell receptor beta chain was obtained from a study of T-cell memory formation after mild COVID-19. After 5'RACE with constant-segment primers, TCR alpha and TCR beta cDNA libraries carrying sample barcodes and UMIs were obtained. Using its own MiXCR run on the 5' RACE reads, TCRdb lists one record per CDR3 protein. Of approximately 100,000 distinct CDR3 sequences listed, 17% are singletons. Concerning this clonotype itself: Its antigen remains unidentified.

The study, taken as a whole, reports: Contracting CD4+ clones lay largely in CM and EM, with CD8+ ones residing in EMRA. SARS-CoV-2 specificity was not confirmed for second-wave clones peaking on day 37. Memory sampled before infection contained some responding clones, suggesting cross-reactive memory joined.

This TCR was sampled from an adult woman who had mild COVID-19 (a few samples of this study predate the infection). Cell type and time point are not known. The sample was PBMCs or a T cell subset sorted from them (not recorded which).

CDR3 nucleotides: TGTGCCAGCAGCGGGTGGCCGGATTCACCCCTCCACTTT. As protein: CASSGWPDSPLHF. The chain combines TRBV6-5 with TRBJ1-6, with D unclear. Germline-derived CDR1 and CDR2 are MNHEY and SVGAGI. The length of the CDR3 is 13 residues. The V gene lost 6 bases and the J gene lost 8 bases, with 11 bases spanning the gap.